This TCR beta chain was captured by sequencing in a study of beta chain features in type 1 diabetes (dated by TCRdb to the late 2010s). With regard to the full study: Mean age, gender distribution, total cell number and subset yield did not differ between patients and healthy donors. In the study, recently diagnosed type 1 diabetes patients and matched healthy donors were compared on the TCRB repertoires of their sorted circulating CD4+ T cell subsets. Naive and central memory subsets were obtained from all 30 or so donors, but regulatory and stem cell-like memory subsets were isolated from only 8 patients and roughly eight healthy donors. A total of some 100,000,000 sorted cells were examined across all samples, and a strong correlation was observed between cell number per subset and RNA yield. On the study overall, not on this receptor specifically: At VDJ recombination sites, type 1 diabetes patients had fewer insertions and more deleted nucleotides, which implies abnormalities in thymic rearrangement. Type 1 diabetes patients showed a moderate but significant shortening of TCRB CDR3 length in all four CD4+ subsets. Because small numbers of individuals were included in the HLA sub-analyses, any influence of HLA type on TCRB rearrangement was left unresolved. Because cDNA was sequenced instead of genomic DNA, activated cells with high expression could be over-represented, although the groups did not differ in activation or CD3 levels. Naive, central memory and regulatory TCRB repertoires appeared to be more alike among patients than among healthy donors. Shorter templates might be favored by PCR, yet because patient and control samples were amplified and corrected together, any such skew would affect both groups equally.

The entire isolated RNA was reverse transcribed using the High Capacity cDNA Reverse Transcription Kit, and thus expressed TCRB transcripts were sequenced. Deep immunoSEQ sequencing was applied to naive, central memory and regulatory T cell samples, giving an average of about 3.4 million total reads per sample. Sorted cells were lysed in RLT buffer and RNA was extracted with DNase-treated RNeasy Micro or Mini kits, depending on cell number. Each cell subset was processed on its own to prevent cross-contamination, while patient and healthy donor samples were processed together. The immunoSEQ multiplex PCR was used to amplify TCRB sequences from cDNA, generating 87-bp fragments that spanned the CDR3 region. Amplicons were sequenced on the Illumina HiSeq platform. As for the original processing: PCR bias was corrected computationally using synthetic template baselines, and reads within Hamming distance 2 were collapsed, with unmergeable singletons discarded. By aligning reads against IMGT, V, D and J genes, CDR3 length, and insertions or deletions at six rearrangement sites were assigned. Within each subset, clonotype counts were normalized to the number of sorted cells before true diversity and Gini coefficients were calculated with the tcR R package. The overlap coefficient, calculated on TCRB nucleotide sequences, was used to measure repertoire sharing. TCRdb took over this immuneACCESS table, retaining in-frame rearrangements with V and J assigned. Such tables are incomplete; in checked studies, under half of the missing clones stem from an unresolved V gene, and the remainder is unexplained. That table gives V, J and clone size, and the DNA gave D and trimming. This sample is represented by some 150,000 clones; 13% of them were singletons. The top ten hold under 1.5% of the sample.

V loses 2 bases of germline sequence and J loses 6 bases, and the interval between the two ends is 21 bases. The CDR3, from cysteine to phenylalanine, totals 17 residues. Kept here is only the CDR3 DNA, which spans 51 bases and is read in frame from base 1. In the germline V gene (reference sequence), CDR1 corresponds to SGHNT and CDR2 to YYREEE. About this clone: Its antigen specificity is not known. The record has no base qualities; no much larger clone is one base away.

From each donor, a single peripheral blood sample of approximately 110 mL on average was drawn into heparinised tubes. Using a panel that included CD45RO, CCR7, CD25, CD127, CD95 and CD27, naive, central memory, regulatory and stem cell-like memory CD4+ T cells were sorted on a BD FACSAria II. All sorted populations exceeded 95% purity. Right away, PBMCs were isolated by Lymphoprep density gradient centrifugation and were stained directly, with no culture step. So that batch effects would be minimized, each experiment stained and sorted samples in pairs, pairing one healthy donor with one patient. The V gene is TRBV5-4 and the J gene is TRBJ1-5; the best D guess is TRBD1, with 6 bases matching. The clonotype was recovered from a man between 18 and 29 years old with type 1 diabetes. Sequenced material: central memory CD4+ T cells from blood. For the CDR3, the sequence is CASSFSPTNRATQPQHF. The sequenced DNA is TGTGCCAGCAGCTTTTCCCCAACCAACAGGGCCACTCAGCCCCAGCATTTT.